A selection of T cell receptor beta chains follows, all from one sample in a study of graft-versus-host responses after intestinal transplantation. Sequencing used immunoSEQ multiplex PCR; TCRdb keeps in-frame clones, though not all of them. This table holds some 83,000 clones, 91% found once. Which antigens these TCRs recognize remains unknown. This specimen was unstimulated CD4+ T cells sorted from spleen or lymph node cells, taken before intestinal transplant. These receptors all stem from a human donor who received an intestinal transplant. The CDR3 runs from the conserved cysteine through the conserved F or W.

len: 15
v_gene: TRBV10-3
j_gene: TRBJ1-1
CDR3aa: CAISGQGTGDTEAFF

len: 13
v_gene: TRBV9
j_gene: TRBJ1-2
CDR3aa: CASSASGGYGYTF

len: 15
v_gene: TRBV7-9
j_gene: TRBJ1-6
CDR3aa: CASSLGQGYNSPLHF

len: 13
v_gene: TRBV7-9
j_gene: .
CDR3aa: CASSTTGGYEQYF

len: 14
v_gene: TRBV15
j_gene: TRBJ2-2
CDR3aa: CATSRPGNAGELFF

len: 13
v_gene: TRBV7-2
j_gene: TRBJ2-5
CDR3aa: CASSSRGQETQYF

len: 14
v_gene: TRBV18
j_gene: TRBJ1-2
CDR3aa: CASGQGALNYGYTF

len: 14
v_gene: TRBV30
j_gene: TRBJ2-4
CDR3aa: CAWNRKSAKNIQYF

len: 14
v_gene: TRBV2
j_gene: TRBJ2-1
CDR3aa: CASTGTRVYNEQFF

len: 14
v_gene: TRBV4-3
j_gene: TRBJ1-6
CDR3aa: CASSQGTGNSPLHF

len: 16
v_gene: TRBV5-1
j_gene: TRBJ1-3
CDR3aa: CASSNRDRDSGNTIYF

len: 15
v_gene: TRBV10-3
j_gene: TRBJ1-6
CDR3aa: CAIKPGTVYNSPLHF

len: 18
v_gene: TRBV5-1
j_gene: TRBJ2-1
CDR3aa: CASSPGQGFAVLVNEQFF

len: 14
v_gene: TRBV7-6
j_gene: TRBJ2-5
CDR3aa: CASSLMAAKETQYF

len: 16
v_gene: TRBV7-6
j_gene: TRBJ2-5
CDR3aa: CASSLAPRGKQETQYF

len: 15
v_gene: TRBV5-1
j_gene: TRBJ1-1
CDR3aa: CASSLVVAMNTEAFF

len: 17
v_gene: TRBV21-1
j_gene: TRBJ2-5
CDR3aa: CASSKVKFRQLQETQYF

len: 12
v_gene: TRBV6-5
j_gene: TRBJ1-2
CDR3aa: CASSYQGLGYTF

len: 17
v_gene: TRBV18
j_gene: TRBJ2-7
CDR3aa: CASSPRGTSDFSYEQYF

len: 12
v_gene: TRBV29-1
j_gene: TRBJ2-7
CDR3aa: CSVDRGGVEQYF

len: 14
v_gene: TRBV5-1
j_gene: TRBJ2-1
CDR3aa: CASSLDRVDNEQFF

len: 12
v_gene: TRBV5-1
j_gene: TRBJ2-7
CDR3aa: CASSFGGDEQYF

len: 13
v_gene: TRBV5-4
j_gene: TRBJ2-1
CDR3aa: CASSNQRNNEQFF

len: 17
v_gene: TRBV5-1
j_gene: TRBJ1-2
CDR3aa: CASSLGPYDRRYYGYTF

len: 18
v_gene: TRBV9
j_gene: TRBJ1-3
CDR3aa: CASSVETPGTVSGNTIYF

len: 15
v_gene: TRBV5-1
j_gene: TRBJ2-5
CDR3aa: CASSHTGVGGETQYF

len: 13
v_gene: TRBV27
j_gene: TRBJ2-7
CDR3aa: CASRAGAAYEQYF

len: 14
v_gene: TRBV5-6
j_gene: TRBJ1-3
CDR3aa: CASSTLRGWNTIYF

len: 14
v_gene: TRBV7-9
j_gene: TRBJ1-3
CDR3aa: CASSSSGGSNTIYF

len: 14
v_gene: TRBV2
j_gene: TRBJ2-2
CDR3aa: CASKGQTNTGELFF